The source of this T cell receptor beta chain is a study of cytomegalovirus exposure and HLA in healthy donors. The CDR3 contains 17 residues. The V gene's germline CDR1 is SGHDN and CDR2 FVKESK. The trim removed 0 bases at V and 6 bases at J, leaving 14 bases unmatched. PCR primers comprised 60 Vbeta and 13 Jbeta primers. Assay: immunoSEQ multiplex PCR; the TCRdb copy retains only in-frame clones and omits some. The data show around 100,000 clones, around 64% seen once. The receptor comes from a man aged 25 to 40 in good health and CMV-seropositive. The specimen was PBMCs. J is TRBJ2-7 and V is TRBV14; TRBD2 matches 7 bases. The CDR3 DNA reads TGTGCCAGCAGCCAAGATACGGTGGCGGGAGTTCAGGGCGAGCAGTACGTC. This encodes CASSQDTVAGVQGEQYV.